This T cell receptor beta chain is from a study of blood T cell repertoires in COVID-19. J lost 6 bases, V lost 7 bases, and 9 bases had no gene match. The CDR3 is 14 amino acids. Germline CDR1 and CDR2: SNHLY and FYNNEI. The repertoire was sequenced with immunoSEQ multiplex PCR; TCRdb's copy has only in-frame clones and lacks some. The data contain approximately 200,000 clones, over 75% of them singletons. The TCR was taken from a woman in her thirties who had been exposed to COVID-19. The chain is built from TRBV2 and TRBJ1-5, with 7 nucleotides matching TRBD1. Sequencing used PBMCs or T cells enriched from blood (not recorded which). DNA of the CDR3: TGTGCCAGCACGGGGGGGACAGTCCGTCAGCCCCAGCATTTT. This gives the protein CASTGGTVRQPQHF.